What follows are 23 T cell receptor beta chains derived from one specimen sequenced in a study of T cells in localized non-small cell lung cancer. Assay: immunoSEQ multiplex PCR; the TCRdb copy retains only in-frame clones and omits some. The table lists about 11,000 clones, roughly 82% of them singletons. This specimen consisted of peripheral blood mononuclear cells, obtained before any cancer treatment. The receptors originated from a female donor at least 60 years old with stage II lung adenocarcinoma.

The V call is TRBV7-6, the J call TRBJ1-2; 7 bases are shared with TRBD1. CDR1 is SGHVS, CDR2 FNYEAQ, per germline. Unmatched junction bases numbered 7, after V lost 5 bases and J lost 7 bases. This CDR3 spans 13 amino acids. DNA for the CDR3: TGTGCCAGCAGCGGGGACAGCGATCTTGGCTACACCTTC. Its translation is CASSGDSDLGYTF.

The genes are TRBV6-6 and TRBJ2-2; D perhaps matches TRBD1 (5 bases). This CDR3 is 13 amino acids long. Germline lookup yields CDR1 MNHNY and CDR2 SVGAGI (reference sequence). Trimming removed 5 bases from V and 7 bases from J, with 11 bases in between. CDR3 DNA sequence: TGTGCCAGCAGTGGCGTAGGGGACGGGGAGCTGTTTTTT. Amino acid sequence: CASSGVGDGELFF.

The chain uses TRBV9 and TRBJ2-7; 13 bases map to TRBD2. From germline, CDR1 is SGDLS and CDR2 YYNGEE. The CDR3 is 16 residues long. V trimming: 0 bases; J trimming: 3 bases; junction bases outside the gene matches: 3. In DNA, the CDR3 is TGTGCCAGCAGCGTAGGAGGACTAGCGGGAGTCTACGAGCAGTACTTC. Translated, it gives CASSVGGLAGVYEQYF.

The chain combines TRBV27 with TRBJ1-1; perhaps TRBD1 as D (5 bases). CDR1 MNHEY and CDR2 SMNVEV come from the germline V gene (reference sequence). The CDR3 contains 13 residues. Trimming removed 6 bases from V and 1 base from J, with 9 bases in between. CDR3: CASRQQANTEAFF. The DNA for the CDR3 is TGTGCCAGCAGACAACAGGCGAACACTGAAGCTTTCTTT.

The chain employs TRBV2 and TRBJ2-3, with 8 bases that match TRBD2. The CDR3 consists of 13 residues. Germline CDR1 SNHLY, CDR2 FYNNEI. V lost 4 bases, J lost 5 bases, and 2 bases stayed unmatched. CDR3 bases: TGTGCCAGCAGTGCCCGGGGGGGAGATACGCAGTATTTT. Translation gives CASSARGGDTQYF.

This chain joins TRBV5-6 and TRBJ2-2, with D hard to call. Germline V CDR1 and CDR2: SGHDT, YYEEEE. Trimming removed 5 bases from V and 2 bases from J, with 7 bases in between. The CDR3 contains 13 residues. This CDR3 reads CASRQTNTGELFF. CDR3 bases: TGTGCCAGCAGACAGACCAACACCGGGGAGCTGTTTTTT.

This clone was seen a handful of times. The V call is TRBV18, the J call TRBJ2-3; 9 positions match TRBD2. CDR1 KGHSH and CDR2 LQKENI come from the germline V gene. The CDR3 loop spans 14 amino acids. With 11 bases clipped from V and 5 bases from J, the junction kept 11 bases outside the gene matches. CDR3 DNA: TGTGCCTCACAGCGGGGGGCCGGGATAGATACGCAGTATTTT. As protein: CASQRGAGIDTQYF.

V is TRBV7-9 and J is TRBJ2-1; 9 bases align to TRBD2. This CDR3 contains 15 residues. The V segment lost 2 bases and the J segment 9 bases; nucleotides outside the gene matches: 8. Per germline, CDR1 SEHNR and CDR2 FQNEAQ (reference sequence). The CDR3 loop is CASSLIAGGEVEQFF. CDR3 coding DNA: TGTGCCAGCAGCTTAATCGCGGGAGGGGAGGTTGAGCAGTTCTTC.

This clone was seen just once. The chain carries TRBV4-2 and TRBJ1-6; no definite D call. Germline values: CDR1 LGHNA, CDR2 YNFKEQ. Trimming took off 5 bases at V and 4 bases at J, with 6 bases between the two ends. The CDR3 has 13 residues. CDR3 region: CASSWEYNSPLHF. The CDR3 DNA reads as TGTGCCAGCAGCTGGGAATATAATTCACCCCTCCACTTT.

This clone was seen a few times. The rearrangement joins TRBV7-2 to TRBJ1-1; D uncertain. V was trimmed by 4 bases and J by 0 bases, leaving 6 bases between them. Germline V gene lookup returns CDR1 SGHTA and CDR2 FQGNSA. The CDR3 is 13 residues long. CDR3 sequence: CASSYLLNTEAFF. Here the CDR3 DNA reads TGTGCCAGCAGCTACTTATTGAACACTGAAGCTTTCTTT.

The CDR3 sequence: CASSHGLAGTDTQYF. CDR3 DNA: TGTGCCAGCAGTCACGGACTAGCGGGCACAGATACGCAGTATTTT. The rearrangement uses TRBV11-3 and TRBJ2-3; 10 bases match TRBD2. The CDR3 totals 15 residues. Germline V gene lookup returns CDR1 SGHNT and CDR2 YENEEA. The junction had 4 bases not matched to a gene; V was cut back by 6 bases and J by 1 base.

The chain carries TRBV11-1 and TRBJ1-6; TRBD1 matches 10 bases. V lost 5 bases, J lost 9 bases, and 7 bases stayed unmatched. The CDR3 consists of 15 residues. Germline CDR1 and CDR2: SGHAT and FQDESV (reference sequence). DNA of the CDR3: TGTGCCAGCAGCACGAGACAGGGGGCGCGTTCACCCCTCCACTTT. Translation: CASSTRQGARSPLHF.

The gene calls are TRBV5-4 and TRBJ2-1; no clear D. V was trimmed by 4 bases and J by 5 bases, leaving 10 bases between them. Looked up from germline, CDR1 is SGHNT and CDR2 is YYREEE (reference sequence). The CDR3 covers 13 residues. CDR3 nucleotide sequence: TGTGCCAGCAGCACCGACTTCCACAATGAGCAGTTCTTC. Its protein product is CASSTDFHNEQFF. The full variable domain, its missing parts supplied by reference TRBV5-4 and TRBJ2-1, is ETGVTQSPTHLIKTRGQQVTLRCSSQSGHNTVSWYQQALGQGPQFIFQYYREEENGRGNFPPRFSGLQFPNYSSELNVNALELDDSALYLCASSTDFHNEQFFGPGTRLTVL.

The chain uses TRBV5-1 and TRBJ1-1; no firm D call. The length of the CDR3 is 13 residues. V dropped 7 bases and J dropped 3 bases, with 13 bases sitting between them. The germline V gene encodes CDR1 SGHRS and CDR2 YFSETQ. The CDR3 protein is CASGQDQYTEAFF. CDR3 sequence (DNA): TGCGCCAGCGGCCAAGACCAGTACACTGAAGCTTTCTTT.

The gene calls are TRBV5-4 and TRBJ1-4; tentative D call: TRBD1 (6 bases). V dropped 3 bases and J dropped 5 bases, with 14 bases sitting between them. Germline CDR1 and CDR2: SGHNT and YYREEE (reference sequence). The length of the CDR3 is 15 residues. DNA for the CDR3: TGTGCCAGCAGCTCCATGGGGACATCGAATGAAAAACTGTTTTTT. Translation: CASSSMGTSNEKLFF.

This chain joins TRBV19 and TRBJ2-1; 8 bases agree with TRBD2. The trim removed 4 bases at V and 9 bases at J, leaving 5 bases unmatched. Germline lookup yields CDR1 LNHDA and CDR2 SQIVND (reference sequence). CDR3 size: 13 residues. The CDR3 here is CASSNQRESEQFF. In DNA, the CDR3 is TGTGCCAGTAGTAACCAGCGGGAGAGTGAGCAGTTCTTC.

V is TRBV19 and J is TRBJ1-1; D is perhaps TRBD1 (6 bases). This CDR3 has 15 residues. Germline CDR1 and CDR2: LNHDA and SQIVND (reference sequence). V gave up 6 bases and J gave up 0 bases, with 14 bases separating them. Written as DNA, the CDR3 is TGTGCCAGTAGCCTCATCACAGGGTTGAACACTGAAGCTTTCTTT. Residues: CASSLITGLNTEAFF.

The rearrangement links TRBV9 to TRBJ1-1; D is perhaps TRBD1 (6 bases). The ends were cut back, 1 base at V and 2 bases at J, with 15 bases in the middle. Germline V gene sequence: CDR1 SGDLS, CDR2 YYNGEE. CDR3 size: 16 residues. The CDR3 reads CASSVHNRDTNTEAFF. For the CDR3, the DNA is TGTGCCAGCAGCGTACATAACCGGGACACCAACACTGAAGCTTTCTTT.

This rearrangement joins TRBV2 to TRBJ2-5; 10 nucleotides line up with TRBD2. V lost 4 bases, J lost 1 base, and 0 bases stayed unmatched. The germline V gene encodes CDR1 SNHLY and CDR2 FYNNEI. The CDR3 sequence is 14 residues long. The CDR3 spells CASSVAGGQETQYF. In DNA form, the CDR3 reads TGTGCCAGCAGTGTAGCGGGGGGCCAAGAGACCCAGTACTTC.

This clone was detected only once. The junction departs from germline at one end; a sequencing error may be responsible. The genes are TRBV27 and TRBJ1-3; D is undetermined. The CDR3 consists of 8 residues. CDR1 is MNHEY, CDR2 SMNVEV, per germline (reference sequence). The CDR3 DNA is TGTGCCAGCACAATCAGAGATTTT. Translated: CASTIRDF.

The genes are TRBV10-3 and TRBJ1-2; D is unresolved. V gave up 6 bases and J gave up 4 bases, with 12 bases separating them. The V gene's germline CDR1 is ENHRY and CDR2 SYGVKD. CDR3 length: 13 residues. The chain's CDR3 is CAIRGGLPYGYTF. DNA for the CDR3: TGTGCCATCAGAGGAGGGCTGCCCTATGGCTACACCTTC.

The CDR3 here is CASSVGSGRTETQYF. CDR3 bases: TGTGCCAGCAGCGTAGGGAGCGGGAGGACGGAGACCCAGTACTTC. The J gene is TRBJ2-5, the V gene TRBV9; 9 bases map to TRBD2. The ends lost 0 bases at V and 5 bases at J; junction bases unmatched: 5. The CDR3 covers 15 residues. Germline values: CDR1 SGDLS, CDR2 YYNGEE.

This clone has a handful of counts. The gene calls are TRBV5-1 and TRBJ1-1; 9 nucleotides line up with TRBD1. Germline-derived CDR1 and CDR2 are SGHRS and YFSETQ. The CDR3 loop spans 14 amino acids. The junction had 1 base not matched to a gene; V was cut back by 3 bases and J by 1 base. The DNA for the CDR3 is TGCGCCAGCAGCTGGACAGGGGCGAACACTGAAGCTTTCTTT. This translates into CASSWTGANTEAFF.